A single T cell receptor (beta chain) is shown here with its context. Its antigen is still unknown. TCR alpha and TCR beta cDNA libraries carrying sample barcodes and UMIs came from 5'RACE with constant-segment primers. One entry per CDR3 protein, called by TCRdb with MiXCR from the 5' RACE reads. The sample yields about 500,000 distinct CDR3 sequences, around 20% seen once. The CDR3 has 14 amino acids. CDR1 is GTSNPN and CDR2 is SVGIG in the germline V gene (reference sequence). Trimming left V 0 bases short and J 2 bases short, with 9 bases between. The data were taken from a study of T-cell memory formation after mild COVID-19. Findings and caveats of the study: From day 15 to 85, contracting clones were balanced between CD4 and CD8, whereas later expanders leaned toward CD4+.

This rearrangement joins TRBV30 to TRBJ2-3; D is uncertain. The sample was PBMCs or a T cell subset sorted from them (not recorded which). The TCR was taken from an adult woman who had mild COVID-19 (a few samples of this study predate the infection). Cell type and time point are not known. DNA for the CDR3: TGTGCCTGGAGTGTCTGGTCCAACACAGATACGCAGTATTTT. Amino acids: CAWSVWSNTDTQYF. Drawing the rest from reference TRBV30 and TRBJ2-3, the complete variable domain is SQTIHQWPATLVQPVGSPLSLECTVEGTSNPNLYWYRQAAGRGLQLLFYSVGIGQISSEVPQNLSASRPQDRQFILSSKKLLLSDSGFYLCAWSVWSNTDTQYFGPGTRLTVL.